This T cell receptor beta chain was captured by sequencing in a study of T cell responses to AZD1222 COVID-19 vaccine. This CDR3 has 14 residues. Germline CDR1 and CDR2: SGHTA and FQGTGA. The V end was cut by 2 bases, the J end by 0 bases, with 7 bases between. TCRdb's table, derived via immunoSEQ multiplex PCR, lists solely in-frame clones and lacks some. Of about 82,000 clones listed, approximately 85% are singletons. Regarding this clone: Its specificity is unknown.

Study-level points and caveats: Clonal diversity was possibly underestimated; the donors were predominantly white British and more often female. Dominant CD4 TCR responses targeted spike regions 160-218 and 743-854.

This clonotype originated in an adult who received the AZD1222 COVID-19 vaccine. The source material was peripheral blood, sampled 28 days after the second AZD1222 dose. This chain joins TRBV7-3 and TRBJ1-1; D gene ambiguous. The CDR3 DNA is TGTGCCAGCAGCTTAGGGGTCATGAACACTGAAGCTTTCTTT. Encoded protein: CASSLGVMNTEAFF.